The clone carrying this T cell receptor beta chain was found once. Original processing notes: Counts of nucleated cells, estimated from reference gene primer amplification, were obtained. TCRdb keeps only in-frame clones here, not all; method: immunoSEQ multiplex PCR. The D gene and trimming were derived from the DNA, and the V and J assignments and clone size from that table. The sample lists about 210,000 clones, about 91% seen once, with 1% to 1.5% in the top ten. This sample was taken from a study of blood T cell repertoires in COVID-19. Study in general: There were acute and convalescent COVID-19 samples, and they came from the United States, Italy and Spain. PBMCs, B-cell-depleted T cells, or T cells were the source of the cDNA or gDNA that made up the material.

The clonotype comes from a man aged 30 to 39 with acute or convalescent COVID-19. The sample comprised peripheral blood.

The DNA for the CDR3 is TGTGCCAGCAAATTAGGGACAGGGGGACAGCCCCAGCATTTT. This translates into CASKLGTGGQPQHF. This sequence joins TRBV6-5 and TRBJ1-5, with 11 bases fitting TRBD1. In germline, CDR1 is MNHEY, CDR2 SVGAGI. Losses at the gene ends were 7 bases for V and 7 bases for J; bases not matched to a gene: 6. This CDR3 contains 14 residues.